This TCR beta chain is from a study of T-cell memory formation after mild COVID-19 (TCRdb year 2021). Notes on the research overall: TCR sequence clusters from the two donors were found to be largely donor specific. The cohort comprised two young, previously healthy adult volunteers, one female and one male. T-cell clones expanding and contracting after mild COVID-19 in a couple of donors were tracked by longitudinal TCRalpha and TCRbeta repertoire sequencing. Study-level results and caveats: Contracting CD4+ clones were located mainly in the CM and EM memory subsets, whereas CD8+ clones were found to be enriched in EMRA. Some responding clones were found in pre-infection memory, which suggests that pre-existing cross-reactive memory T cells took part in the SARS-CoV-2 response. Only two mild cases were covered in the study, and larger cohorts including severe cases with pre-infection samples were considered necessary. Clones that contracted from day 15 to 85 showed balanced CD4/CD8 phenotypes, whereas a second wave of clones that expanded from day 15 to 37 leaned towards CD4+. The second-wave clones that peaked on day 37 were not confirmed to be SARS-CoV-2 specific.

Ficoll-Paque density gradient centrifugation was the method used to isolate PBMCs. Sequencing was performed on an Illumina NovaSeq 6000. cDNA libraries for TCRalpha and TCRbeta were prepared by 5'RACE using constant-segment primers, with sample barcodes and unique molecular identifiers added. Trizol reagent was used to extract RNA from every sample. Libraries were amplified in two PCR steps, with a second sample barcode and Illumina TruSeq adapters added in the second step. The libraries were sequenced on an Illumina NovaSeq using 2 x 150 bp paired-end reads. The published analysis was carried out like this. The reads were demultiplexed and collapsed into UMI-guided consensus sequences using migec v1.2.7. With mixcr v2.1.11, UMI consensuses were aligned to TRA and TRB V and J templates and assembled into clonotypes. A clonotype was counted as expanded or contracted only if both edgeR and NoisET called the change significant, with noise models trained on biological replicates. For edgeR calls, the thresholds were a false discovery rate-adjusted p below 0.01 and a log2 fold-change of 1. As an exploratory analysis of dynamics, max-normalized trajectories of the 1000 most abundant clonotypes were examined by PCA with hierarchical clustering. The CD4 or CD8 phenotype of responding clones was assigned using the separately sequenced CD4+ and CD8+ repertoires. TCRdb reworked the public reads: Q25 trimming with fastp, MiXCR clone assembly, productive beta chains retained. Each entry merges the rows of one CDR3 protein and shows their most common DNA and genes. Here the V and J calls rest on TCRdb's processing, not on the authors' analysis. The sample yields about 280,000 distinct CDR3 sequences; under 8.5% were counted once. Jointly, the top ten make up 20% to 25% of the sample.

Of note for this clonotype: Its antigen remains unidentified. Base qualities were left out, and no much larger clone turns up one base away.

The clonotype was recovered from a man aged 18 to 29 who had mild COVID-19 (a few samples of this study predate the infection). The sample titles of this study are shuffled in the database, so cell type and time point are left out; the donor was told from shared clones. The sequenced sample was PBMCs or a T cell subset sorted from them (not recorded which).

The nucleotide sequence reads as follows: TGTGCCAGCAGTTACTCTAGCGGGGGGGCCTTAGGGGAGACCCAGTACTTC. Its coded protein is CASSYSSGGALGETQYF. The chain links TRBV6-5 with TRBJ2-5, and 11 bases in between align with TRBD2. Looking up the germline V gene yields CDR1 MNHEY and CDR2 SVGAGI. The CDR3 contains 17 residues, cysteine and phenylalanine counted. The read is trimmed to its CDR3 DNA, 51 bases read in frame from base 1. V and J are trimmed by 0 bases and 5 bases, and the gene matches miss 8 bases of the junction.